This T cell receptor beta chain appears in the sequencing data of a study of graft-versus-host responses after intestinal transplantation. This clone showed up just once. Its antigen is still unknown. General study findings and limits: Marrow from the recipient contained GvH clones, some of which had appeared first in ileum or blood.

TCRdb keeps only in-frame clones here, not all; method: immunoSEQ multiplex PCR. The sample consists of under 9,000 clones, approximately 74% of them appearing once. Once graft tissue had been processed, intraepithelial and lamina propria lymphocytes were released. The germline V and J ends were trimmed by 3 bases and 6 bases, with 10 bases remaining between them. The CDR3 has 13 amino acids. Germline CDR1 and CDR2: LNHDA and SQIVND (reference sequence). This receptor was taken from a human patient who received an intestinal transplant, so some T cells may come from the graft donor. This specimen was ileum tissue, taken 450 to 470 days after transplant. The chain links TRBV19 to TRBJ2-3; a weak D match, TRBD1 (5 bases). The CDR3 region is CASSIFGADTQYF. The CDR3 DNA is TGTGCCAGTAGTATTTTTGGGGCGGATACGCAGTATTTT. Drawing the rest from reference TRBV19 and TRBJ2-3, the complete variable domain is DGGITQSPKYLFRKEGQNVTLSCEQNLNHDAMYWYRQDPGQGLRLIYYSQIVNDFQKGDIAEGYSVSREKKESFPLTVTSAQKNPTAFYLCASSIFGADTQYFGPGTRLTVL.